These 20 T cell receptor beta chains originate from one sample sequenced in a study of blood T cell dynamics during melanoma immunotherapy. Time point in this sample: pre-treatment baseline. Only in-frame clones appear in the TCRdb table, and some are missing; sequencing was by immunoSEQ multiplex PCR. The sample yields about 20,000 clones, about nine tenths seen once. The material was blood, obtained from a patient treated with checkpoint blockade. All receptors derive from a human donor with melanoma.

This clone came up once. The chain employs TRBV11-3 and TRBJ2-3, with D perhaps TRBD2 (7 bases). Trimming took 5 bases from V and 1 from J, leaving 16 bases between them. There are 16 residues in the CDR3. Germline CDR1 SGHNT, CDR2 YENEEA. The CDR3 DNA is TGTGCCAGCAGCCCAAGGGGGGGCGTCGGCACAGATACGCAGTATTTT. Translated: CASSPRGGVGTDTQYF.

This chain connects TRBV28 to TRBJ1-5; D gene ambiguous. Per the germline V gene, CDR1 is MDHEN and CDR2 is SYDVKM. CDR3 size: 15 residues. Between the trimmed V and J ends, which lost 3 bases and 4 bases, there was a span of 13 bases. CDR3 nucleotides: TGTGCCAGCAGTTTGGGCGGGTTGGCGAATCAGCCCCAGCATTTT. Translating gives CASSLGGLANQPQHF.

This clone has just one count. V and J are TRBV6-5 and TRBJ2-5, with unresolved D. V was cut by 7 bases and J by 2 bases, with 11 bases left in between. The CDR3 spans 13 residues. Germline CDR1 reads MNHEY; CDR2 reads SVGAGI. CDR3 amino acids: CASTATTQETQYF. In DNA, the CDR3 is TGTGCCAGCACCGCCACTACACAAGAGACCCAGTACTTC.

The chain joins TRBV5-1 to TRBJ2-7, with D hard to call. CDR1 is SGHRS and CDR2 is YFSETQ in the germline V gene. The CDR3 is made up of 12 amino acids. V dropped 1 base and J dropped 2 bases, with 4 bases sitting between them. The CDR3 bases are TGCGCCAGCAGCTTGACGACCTACGAGCAGTACTTC. Translation: CASSLTTYEQYF.

The count of this clone is one. The CDR3 DNA reads as TGTGCCAGCAGCCTGGGGAGGGGGCTAGGCTATGGCTACACCTTC. It codes for CASSLGRGLGYGYTF. The genes are TRBV28 and TRBJ1-2, with 7 bases matching TRBD1. The germline gives CDR1 MDHEN, CDR2 SYDVKM. Trimming cost V 6 bases and J 4 bases; bases outside gene matches: 11. This CDR3 spans 15 amino acids.

The chain employs TRBV19 and TRBJ2-7, with TRBD2 matching over 9 bases. Looked up from germline, CDR1 is LNHDA and CDR2 is SQIVND (reference sequence). The CDR3 loop spans 15 amino acids. The ends lost 3 bases at V and 2 bases at J; junction bases unmatched: 5. CDR3 region: CASSMTSGTTYEQYF. The CDR3 DNA follows: TGTGCCAGTAGTATGACTAGCGGTACTACCTACGAGCAGTACTTC.

This clone has a handful of counts. This sequence joins TRBV2 and TRBJ2-7, with D perhaps being TRBD1 or TRBD2 (5 bases each). CDR1 is SNHLY, CDR2 FYNNEI, per germline. Trimming removed 5 bases at V and 5 bases at J, with 19 bases between. The CDR3 length is 15 residues. CDR3 nucleotide sequence: TGTGCCAGCAGTTCCAGACGGGGACGTAGGGACGAGCAGTACTTC. It encodes CASSSRRGRRDEQYF.

The chain has TRBV29-1 and TRBJ2-5; perhaps D is TRBD1 or TRBD2 (5 bases each). This CDR3 has 13 amino acids. The V gene lost 8 bases and the J gene lost 5 bases, with 18 bases spanning the gap. Per the germline V gene, CDR1 is SQVTM and CDR2 is ANQGSEA. The CDR3 loop is CSHSLGGWETQYF. CDR3 nucleotide sequence: TGCAGCCATTCACTTGGGGGTTGGGAGACCCAGTACTTC.

This rearrangement joins TRBV11-3 to TRBJ2-7; no definite D call. Trimming left V 2 bases short and J 0 bases short, with 11 bases between. This CDR3 is built from 15 residues. Germline V gives CDR1 SGHNT, CDR2 YENEEA. The CDR3 DNA is TGTGCCAGCAGCTTAAGAGACGCCAGCTCCTACGAGCAGTACTTC. Translated: CASSLRDASSYEQYF.

This clone has more than one count but fewer than ten. The J gene is TRBJ1-1, the V gene TRBV5-5; 8 nucleotides match TRBD1. The CDR3 consists of 15 residues. The ends lost 0 bases at V and 4 bases at J; junction bases unmatched: 5. In germline, CDR1 is SGHKS, CDR2 YYEKEE (reference sequence). The CDR3: CASSLATGGLTEAFF. CDR3 bases: TGTGCCAGCAGCTTGGCTACAGGGGGGCTCACTGAAGCTTTCTTT. Full variable domain (missing parts from reference TRBV5-5 and TRBJ1-1): DAGVTQSPTHLIKTRGQQVTLRCSPISGHKSVSWYQQVLGQGPQFIFQYYEKEERGRGNFPDRFSARQFPNYSSELNVNALLLGDSALYLCASSLATGGLTEAFFGQGTRLTVV.

The table lists this clone with a count of one. The chain joins TRBV6-4 to TRBJ2-2; 7 bases are shared with TRBD2. Germline V gives CDR1 MRHNA, CDR2 SNTAGT. The V gene end was trimmed by 6 bases and the J gene end by 1 base; junction bases not matched to a gene: 11. The CDR3 contains 17 residues. This CDR3 reads CASSKNGEGMNTGELFF. CDR3 nucleotide sequence: TGTGCCAGCAGCAAAAACGGGGAGGGCATGAACACCGGGGAGCTGTTTTTT.

The chain has TRBV7-3 and TRBJ2-2, with 7 positions matching TRBD1. The CDR3 runs to 15 residues. Trimming removed 5 bases from V and 5 bases from J; junction bases left unmatched: 8. CDR1 is SGHTA, CDR2 FQGTGA, per germline. CDR3 coding DNA: TGTGCCAGCAGCCCCAGACAGGGTGGAACCGGGGAGCTGTTTTTT. Translation gives CASSPRQGGTGELFF.

A word on this clone: One junction end does not reproduce the germline sequence, and a read error may be involved. This chain joins TRBV7-7 and TRBJ2-5; D is perhaps TRBD1 (6 bases). Germline values: CDR1 SSHAT, CDR2 FNYEAQ (reference sequence). This CDR3 region has 15 residues. CDR3 sequence: CASSSAPGQQETQYF. DNA of the CDR3: TGTGCTAGCAGCTCTGCACCGGGACAACAAGAGACCCAGTACTTC.

This rearrangement joins TRBV7-2 to TRBJ2-3; a weak D match, TRBD2 (6 bases). The V end was cut by 5 bases, the J end by 0 bases, with 9 bases between. Germline assignment: CDR1 SGHTA and CDR2 FQGNSA. The CDR3 runs to 14 residues. CDR3 in amino acids: CASSPGLSTDTQYF. DNA of the CDR3: TGTGCCAGCAGCCCGGGACTTAGCACAGATACGCAGTATTTT.

The chain employs TRBV11-2 and TRBJ2-1; 9 nucleotides agree with TRBD2. Germline CDR1 SGHAT, CDR2 FQNNGV. The CDR3 contains 16 residues. J lost 8 bases, V lost 1 base, and 9 bases had no gene match. As DNA, the CDR3 is TGTGCCAGCAGCTTAGGAGCGGGAGGCCGGGGGGATGAGCAGTTCTTC. Translated, it gives CASSLGAGGRGDEQFF.

V and J are TRBV2 and TRBJ1-2; 7 bases fit TRBD1. CDR1 and CDR2 (germline): SNHLY, FYNNEI. The ends lost 5 bases at V and 8 bases at J; junction bases unmatched: 20. The CDR3 extends over 17 amino acids. CDR3 sequence: CASSSSSSGTATRGYTF. The CDR3 DNA follows: TGTGCCAGCAGTTCCAGCTCCTCCGGGACAGCGACGAGGGGCTACACCTTC.

This sequence joins TRBV4-1 and TRBJ2-2; TRBD2 aligns across 14 bases. There are 16 residues in the CDR3. Trimming took 4 bases from V and 5 from J; bases not matched to a gene: 3. Per germline, CDR1 MGHRA and CDR2 YSYEKL. CDR3 in amino acids: CASSRLAGGGTGELFF. CDR3 DNA: TGCGCCAGCAGCCGACTAGCGGGAGGGGGGACCGGGGAGCTGTTTTTT.

This clone has just one count. J is TRBJ1-2 and V is TRBV19, with D possibly TRBD1 on 6 matching bases. The ends were cut back, 5 bases at V and 0 bases at J, with 13 bases in the middle. Germline lookup yields CDR1 LNHDA and CDR2 SQIVND (reference sequence). The CDR3 runs 15 residues. CDR3 nucleotides: TGTGCCAGTAGTGGGGGCAGAGATACTAACTATGGCTACACCTTC. Its protein is CASSGGRDTNYGYTF.

The chain recombines TRBV2 with TRBJ2-2; the D call may be TRBD1 or TRBD2 (5 bases each). The CDR3 is made up of 14 amino acids. Trimming left V 6 bases short and J 0 bases short, with 8 bases between. Germline V CDR1 and CDR2: SNHLY, FYNNEI. CDR3 in amino acids: CASRWGTNTGELFF. The DNA of the CDR3 is TGTGCCAGCAGGTGGGGGACGAACACCGGGGAGCTGTTTTTT.

The chain employs TRBV5-1 and TRBJ1-5; D not certain. The CDR3 totals 16 residues. V was pared by 4 bases and J by 4 bases, with 18 bases between. Germline CDR1 SGHRS, CDR2 YFSETQ. The CDR3 is CASSMRPAPNNQPQHF. Written as DNA, the CDR3 is TGCGCCAGCAGCATGCGGCCGGCACCTAATAATCAGCCCCAGCATTTT.